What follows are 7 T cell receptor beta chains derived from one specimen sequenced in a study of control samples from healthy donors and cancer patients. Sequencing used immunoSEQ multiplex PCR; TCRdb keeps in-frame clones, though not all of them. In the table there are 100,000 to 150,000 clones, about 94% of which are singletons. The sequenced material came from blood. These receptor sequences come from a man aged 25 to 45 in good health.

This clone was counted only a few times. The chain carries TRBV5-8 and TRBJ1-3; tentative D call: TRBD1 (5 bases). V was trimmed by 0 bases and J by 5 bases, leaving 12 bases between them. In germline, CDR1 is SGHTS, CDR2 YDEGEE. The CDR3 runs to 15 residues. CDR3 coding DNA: TGTGCCAGCAGCTTGGATCTAGGGGATAGAAACACCATATATTTT. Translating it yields CASSLDLGDRNTIYF.

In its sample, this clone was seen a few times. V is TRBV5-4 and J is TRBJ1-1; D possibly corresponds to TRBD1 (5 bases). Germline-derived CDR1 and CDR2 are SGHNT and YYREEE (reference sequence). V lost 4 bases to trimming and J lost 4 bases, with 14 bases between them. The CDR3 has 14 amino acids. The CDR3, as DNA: TGTGCCAGCAGCCGCACACAGGATACCACTGAAGCTTTCTTT. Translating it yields CASSRTQDTTEAFF.

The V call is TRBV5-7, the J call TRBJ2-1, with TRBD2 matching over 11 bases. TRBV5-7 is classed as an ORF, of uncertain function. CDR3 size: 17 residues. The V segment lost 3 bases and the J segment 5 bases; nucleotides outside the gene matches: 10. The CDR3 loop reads CASSYRRTSGPDNEQFF. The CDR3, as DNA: TGTGCCAGCAGCTATCGAAGGACTAGCGGGCCGGACAATGAGCAGTTCTTC.

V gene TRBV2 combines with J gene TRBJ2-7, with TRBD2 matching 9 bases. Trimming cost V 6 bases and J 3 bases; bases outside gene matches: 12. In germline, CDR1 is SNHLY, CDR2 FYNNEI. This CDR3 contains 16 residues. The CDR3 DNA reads TGTGCCAGCAGAGATAGTGATGGGCGGGGGGGCTACGAGCAGTACTTC. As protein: CASRDSDGRGGYEQYF.

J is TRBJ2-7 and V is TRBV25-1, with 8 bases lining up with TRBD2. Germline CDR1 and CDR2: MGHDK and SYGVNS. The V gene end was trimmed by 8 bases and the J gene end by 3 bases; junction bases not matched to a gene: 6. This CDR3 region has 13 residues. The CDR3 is CASGGLVDYEQYF. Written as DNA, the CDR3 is TGTGCCAGCGGGGGACTAGTAGACTACGAGCAGTACTTC.

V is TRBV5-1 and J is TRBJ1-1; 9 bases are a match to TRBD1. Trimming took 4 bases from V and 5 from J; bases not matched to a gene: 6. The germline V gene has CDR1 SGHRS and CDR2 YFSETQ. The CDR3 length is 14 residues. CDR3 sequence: CASSLPGQGTEAFF. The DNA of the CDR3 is TGCGCCAGCAGCCTTCCGGGACAGGGAACTGAAGCTTTCTTT.

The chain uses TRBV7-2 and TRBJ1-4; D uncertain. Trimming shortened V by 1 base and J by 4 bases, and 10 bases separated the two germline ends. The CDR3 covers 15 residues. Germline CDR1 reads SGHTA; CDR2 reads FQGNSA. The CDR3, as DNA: TGTGCCAGCAGCTTAGGTTACAGATATAATGAAAAACTGTTTTTT. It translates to CASSLGYRYNEKLFF.